The entry that follows covers one T cell receptor beta chain sequence. This clonotype occurred a few times. The clone's antigen remains unknown. No much larger clone exists at a distance of one base, and base qualities are not known. The data stem from a study of T cells in Graves' hyperthyroidism and ophthalmopathy (dated by TCRdb to between 2018 and 2021). Background for the entire study: Peripheral blood was sampled at the time of initial diagnosis, prior to any treatment. To identify TCR V-J signatures that set the groups apart, the researchers used a discovery cohort of 100 patients, made up of 40 to 45 with Graves' ophthalmopathy and 55 to 65 with stable Graves' hyperthyroidism. Prospective prediction of ophthalmopathy was tested in an independent validation cohort of approximately 19 hyperthyroidism patients and 15 to 17 patients who later progressed to ophthalmopathy. The 75 to 100 discovery patients were divided at random into training and test sets in a 7:3 ratio. The study also compared thyroid tissue and blood T-cell repertoires from over 5 Graves' hyperthyroidism patients. After blood sampling, hyperthyroidism patients were treated with methimazole at a starting dose of 30 mg daily, and ophthalmopathy patients were treated with high-dose intravenous methylprednisolone. The paper reports TCR Vbeta CDR3 sequencing of roughly 140 peripheral blood samples: around 41 ophthalmopathy, about 75 hyperthyroidism and around 17 progressor patients. The study at large found these results: No statistical method was used to fix the sample size in advance, and group allocation was not hidden from the investigators. Blood samples also contained most of the expanded thyroid clonotypes (frequency above 0.001), which suggests that blood repertoires may reflect thyroid immune responses. During validation, the model predicted progression to ophthalmopathy a median of about 5.9 months ahead of onset, with around 65% sensitivity and about 75% specificity. A 13 V-J signature model separated ophthalmopathy from stable hyperthyroidism, with 87.88% sensitivity and just under 84% specificity in cross-validation and 80%/75% in testing.

The TCR beta CDR3 regions were amplified from the RNA transcripts. A first-round RT-PCR of the TCR CDR3 used the HTBI primer set with the Qiagen OneStep RT-PCR kit. The libraries were constructed in a second round of multiplex PCR and then size-selected and purified. Sequencing of the libraries was done on an Illumina HiSeq2000 using paired-end 100 bp reads. As for the original processing: Raw data were processed with SOAPnuke, discarding reads with adapters, uncalled bases, mean Phred below 15, or no exact constant-primer or identifier match. High-quality paired reads were merged with COPE v1.2.5, and unique nucleotide sequences were defined as clonotypes. MiTCR v1.1 was used to align clonotypes to the IMGT TRBV, TRBD and TRBJ reference segments. Only V-J combinations with frequency above 0.0001, covering 99.2% of repertoires, were analysed. A TCS score was defined as the ratio between F50 (clonal expansion) and ExV (chaos), using BLOSUM62-based TCRdist between CDR3 peptides within each V-J. Welch's t-statistics and random forest reduced 514 V-J features to roughly 13, which were used in a naive Bayes classifier (R e1071). Clones were called with MiXCR by TCRdb after fastp trimmed the public reads at Q25, and only in-frame beta chains were retained. Merged by CDR3 protein, the rows form single entries marked with the most common genes and DNA. For this entry, the V and J calls and clone size follow TCRdb and not the study's own pipeline. The sample profile shows about 520,000 distinct CDR3 sequences; roughly a quarter of them were found once. Approximately 10% of the sample belongs to the ten largest clones.

Ophthalmopathy patients had moderately to severely active disease, Clinical Activity Score of at least 3, NOSPECS grade of at least 4, and duration under 3 months. Any patient with an uncontrolled infection, another autoimmune disease, pregnancy or lactation was excluded. Diagnoses were based on clinical symptoms, serum thyroxine and TRAb, thyroid ultrasound and orbital computed tomography. PBMCs were isolated from more than 8 ml of fresh peripheral blood by Ficoll-Paque density gradient centrifugation. Total RNA was extracted using Trizol reagent, and RNA quality was assessed on an Agilent 2100 Bioanalyzer. Reading from cysteine to phenylalanine, the CDR3 counts 15 amino acids. This entry keeps only the CDR3 DNA: 45 bases, framed from base 1. CDR1 and CDR2 are read off the germline V gene as MDHEN and SYDVKM. The junction shows trimming of 0 bases on V and 0 bases on J, plus 9 bases between the germline ends.

Sequenced: blood. The clonotype was recovered from a woman in her twenties or thirties with Graves' ophthalmopathy. The receptor chain draws on TRBV28 and TRBJ2-7; the D segment cannot be called with confidence. The sequence in DNA is TGTGCCAGCAGTTTATGGGGTAGCAACTCCTACGAGCAGTACTTC. The resulting protein is CASSLWGSNSYEQYF.